A few counts support the clone carrying this T cell receptor beta chain. Its specificity is unknown. These data are taken from a study of CD8 T cells in ankylosing spondylitis. Whole-study findings and limits: A TCR beta motif made of under 10 highly homologous variants seemed typical of ankylosing spondylitis blood. Clones linked with disease were CD8+ and fairly uncommon in the peripheral blood. Clones tied to disease were said to be significantly enriched in matched ankylosing spondylitis synovial fluid. Previously reported in reactive arthritis synovial fluid and blood were some of the motif variants.

Scientists made TCR beta libraries using quantitative 5'-RACE with molecular barcodes. TCRdb re-derived calls from the 5' RACE reads in MiXCR, one entry per CDR3 protein. The sample lists 350,000 or so distinct CDR3 sequences, 8% seen once, with more than 12% in the top ten. Germline assignment: CDR1 MNHEY and CDR2 SVGAGI. V was clipped by 5 bases and J by 4 bases; unmatched bases: 8. The CDR3 is made up of 16 amino acids. The chain links TRBV6-5 to TRBJ2-3; 11 bases align to TRBD2. The sample was blood, either unsorted or a sorted T cell fraction (not recorded which). The receptor was isolated from a male donor with ankylosing spondylitis. CDR3 in amino acids: CASSNQLAGVSDTQYF. The CDR3 nucleotides read TGTGCCAGCAGTAACCAACTAGCGGGAGTGTCAGATACGCAGTATTTT.